This T cell receptor beta chain was profiled in a study of prognosis after radiotherapy for stage I lung cancer. Whole-study context: Medical inoperability was considered to apply to all enrolled non-small cell lung cancer patients.

Genomic DNA yielded TCR beta CDR3, amplified by two-round multiplex PCR. Primers (each specific to one TRBV or TRBJ gene) were used in first-round PCR. TCRdb reanalysed the multiplex PCR reads using MiXCR and keeps one entry per CDR3 protein. The table lists some 10,000 distinct CDR3 sequences, roughly a third of them singletons. None of the patients had undergone chemotherapy or radiotherapy beforehand or had any other malignancy, and each showed node-negative status on CT and PET/CT. Study observations and caveats: Tumor-specific status of the expanded TCR clones was not determined in the analysis.

This clonotype was found a few times. No antigen is known for it. Specimen: PBMCs, collected before or after stereotactic body radiation therapy (not recorded which). This sequence originates from a donor over 45 with non-small cell lung cancer.

CDR3 coding DNA: TGTGCCAGCAGCGTAGGTTGGACAGGGGGCGCAGATACGCAGTATTTT. Translating it yields CASSVGWTGGADTQYF. J is TRBJ2-3 and V is TRBV9, with 11 bases that match TRBD1. This CDR3 region has 16 residues. The ends lost 0 bases at V and 4 bases at J; junction bases unmatched: 4. Germline V lookup: CDR1 SGDLS, CDR2 YYNGEE.